This T cell receptor beta chain was identified during a study of sequential checkpoint blockade in melanoma. Whole-study context: Patients were randomized 1:1 to nivolumab-then-ipilimumab or ipilimumab-then-nivolumab first-line.

This clone was counted a few times. Documented treatment: randomized to nivolumab then ipilimumab (arm A) or the reverse (arm B). None of the patients previously received DNA-damaging chemotherapy. Germline loops: CDR1 SGHNT, CDR2 YENEEA. The V and J ends lost 3 bases and 6 bases respectively, with 12 bases between them. This CDR3 has 15 residues. Sequencing was performed with immunoSEQ multiplex PCR; in TCRdb, only in-frame clones are kept and a portion is missing. The repertoire has roughly 9,100 clones, about 23% of them found once; the top ten carry 11% to 15%. The chain has TRBV11-3 and TRBJ1-6; D unclear. The clonotype comes from a human donor with melanoma. The sample here was tumor tissue (inferred from file names), taken from a patient given nivolumab and ipilimumab in sequence. CDR3 nucleotide sequence: TGTGCCAGCAGCTTCAAGGCGGACGTTAATTCACCCCTCCACTTT. It encodes CASSFKADVNSPLHF.